This T cell receptor (beta chain) was found in a study of control samples from healthy donors and cancer patients. Trimming took 4 bases from V and 3 from J, leaving 10 bases between them. Looked up from germline, CDR1 is MGHDK and CDR2 is SYGVNS. The CDR3 runs to 14 residues. TCRdb keeps only in-frame clones here, not all; method: immunoSEQ multiplex PCR. This table has 90,000 to 130,000 clones, 85% to 90% appearing once. The rearrangement uses TRBV25-1 and TRBJ1-5; D is unresolved. This receptor was obtained from a woman aged 55-70 years with lung cancer. Sequencing was performed on PBMCs. CDR3 amino acids: CASSAENYNQPQHF. The CDR3 bases are TGTGCCAGCAGTGCTGAGAATTACAATCAGCCCCAGCATTTT.